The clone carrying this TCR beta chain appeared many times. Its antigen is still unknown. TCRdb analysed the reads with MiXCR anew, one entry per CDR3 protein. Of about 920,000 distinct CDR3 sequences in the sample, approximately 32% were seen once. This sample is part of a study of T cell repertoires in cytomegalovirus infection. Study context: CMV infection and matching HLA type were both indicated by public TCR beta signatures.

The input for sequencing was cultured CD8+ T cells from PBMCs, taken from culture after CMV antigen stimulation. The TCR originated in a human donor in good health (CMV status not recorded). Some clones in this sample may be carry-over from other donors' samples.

The CDR3, as DNA: TGTGCCAGCAGCCAGGGACAGCTCACAGATACGCAGTATTTT. This translates into CASSQGQLTDTQYF. V is TRBV6-1 and J is TRBJ2-3; 7 positions agree with TRBD1. This CDR3 has 14 amino acids. Germline-derived CDR1 and CDR2 are MNHNS and SASEGT. J gave up 2 bases and V 6 bases, and 5 bases lay outside the gene matches.